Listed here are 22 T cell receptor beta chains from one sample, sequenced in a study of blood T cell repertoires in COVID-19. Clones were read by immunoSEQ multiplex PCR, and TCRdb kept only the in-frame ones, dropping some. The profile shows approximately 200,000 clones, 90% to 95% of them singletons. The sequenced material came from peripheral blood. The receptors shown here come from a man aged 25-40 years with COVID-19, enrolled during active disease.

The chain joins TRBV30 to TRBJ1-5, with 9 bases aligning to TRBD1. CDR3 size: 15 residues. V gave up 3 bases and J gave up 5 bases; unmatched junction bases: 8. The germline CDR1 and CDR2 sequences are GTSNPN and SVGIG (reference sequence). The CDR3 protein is CAWSPSTGGDQPQHF. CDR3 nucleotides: TGTGCCTGGAGCCCATCGACAGGGGGGGATCAGCCCCAGCATTTT.

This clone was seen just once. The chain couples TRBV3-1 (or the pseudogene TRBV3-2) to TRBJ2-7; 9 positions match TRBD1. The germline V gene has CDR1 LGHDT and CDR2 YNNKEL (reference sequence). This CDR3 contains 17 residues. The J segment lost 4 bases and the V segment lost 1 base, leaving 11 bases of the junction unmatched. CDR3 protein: CASSQGRGTGMWYEQYF. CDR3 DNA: TGTGCCAGCAGCCAAGGGCGCGGGACAGGGATGTGGTACGAGCAGTACTTC.

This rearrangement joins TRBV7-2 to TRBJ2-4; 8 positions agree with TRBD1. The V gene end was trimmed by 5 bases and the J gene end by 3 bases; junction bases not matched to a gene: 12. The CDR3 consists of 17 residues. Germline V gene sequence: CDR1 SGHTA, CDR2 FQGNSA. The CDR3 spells CASSLLRRGLNKNIQYF. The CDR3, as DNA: TGTGCCAGCAGCCTACTCCGCAGGGGGCTTAACAAAAACATTCAGTACTTC.

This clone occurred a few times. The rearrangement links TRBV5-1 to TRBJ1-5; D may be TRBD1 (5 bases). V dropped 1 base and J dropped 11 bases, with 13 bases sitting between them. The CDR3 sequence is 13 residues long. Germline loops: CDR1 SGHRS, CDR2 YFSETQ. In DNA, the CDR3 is TGCGCCAGCAGCTTGCCCGGAGGGGAAGCCCAGCATTTT. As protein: CASSLPGGEAQHF.

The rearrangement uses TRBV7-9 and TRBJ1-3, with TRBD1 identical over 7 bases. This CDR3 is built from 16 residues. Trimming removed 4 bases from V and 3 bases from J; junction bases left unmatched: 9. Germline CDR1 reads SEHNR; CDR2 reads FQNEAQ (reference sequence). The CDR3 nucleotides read TGTGCCAGCAGCTCATCTACAGGGGTAGTTGGAAACACCATATATTTT. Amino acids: CASSSSTGVVGNTIYF. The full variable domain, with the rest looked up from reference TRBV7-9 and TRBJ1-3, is DTGVSQNPRHKITKRGQNVTFRCDPISEHNRLYWYRQTLGQGPEFLTYFQNEAQLEKSRLLSDRFSAERPKGSFSTLEIQRTEQGDSAMYLCASSSSTGVVGNTIYFGEGSWLTVV.

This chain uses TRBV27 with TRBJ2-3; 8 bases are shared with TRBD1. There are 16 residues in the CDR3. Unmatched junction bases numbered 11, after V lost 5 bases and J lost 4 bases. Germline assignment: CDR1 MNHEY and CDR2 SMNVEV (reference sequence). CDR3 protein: CASSSRTGSTSDTQYF. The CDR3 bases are TGTGCCAGCAGTAGTCGGACAGGGTCCACCTCAGATACGCAGTATTTT.

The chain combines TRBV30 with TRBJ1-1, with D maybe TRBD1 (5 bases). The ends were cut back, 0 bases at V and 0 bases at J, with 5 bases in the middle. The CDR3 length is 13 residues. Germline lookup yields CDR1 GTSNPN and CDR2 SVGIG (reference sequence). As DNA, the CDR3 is TGTGCCTGGAGTGTACAGGTGAACACTGAAGCTTTCTTT. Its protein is CAWSVQVNTEAFF.

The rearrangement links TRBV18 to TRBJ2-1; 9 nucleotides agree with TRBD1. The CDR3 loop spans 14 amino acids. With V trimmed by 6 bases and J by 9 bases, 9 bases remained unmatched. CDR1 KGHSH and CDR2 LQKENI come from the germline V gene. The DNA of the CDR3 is TGTGCCAGCTCTCCCGGGACAGGGAAGGGTGAGCAGTTCTTC. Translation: CASSPGTGKGEQFF.

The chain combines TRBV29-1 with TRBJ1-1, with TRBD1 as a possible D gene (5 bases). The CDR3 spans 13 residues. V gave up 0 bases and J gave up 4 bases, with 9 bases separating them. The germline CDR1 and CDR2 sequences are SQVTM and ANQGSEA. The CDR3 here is CSVEERGSTEAFF. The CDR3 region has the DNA TGCAGCGTTGAAGAAAGGGGAAGCACTGAAGCTTTCTTT.

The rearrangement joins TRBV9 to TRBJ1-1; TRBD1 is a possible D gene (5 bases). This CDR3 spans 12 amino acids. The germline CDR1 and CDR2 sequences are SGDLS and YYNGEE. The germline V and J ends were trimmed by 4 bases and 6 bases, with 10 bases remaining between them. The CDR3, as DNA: TGTGCCAGCAGCCAGGCGGGGGCTGAAGCTTTCTTT. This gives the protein CASSQAGAEAFF.

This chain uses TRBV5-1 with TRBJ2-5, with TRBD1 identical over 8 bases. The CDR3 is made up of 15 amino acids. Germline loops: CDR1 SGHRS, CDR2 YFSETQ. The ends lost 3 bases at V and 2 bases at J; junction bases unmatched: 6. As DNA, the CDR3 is TGCGCCAGCAGCTCCGGACAGGGAGGTCAAGAGACCCAGTACTTC. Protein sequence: CASSSGQGGQETQYF.

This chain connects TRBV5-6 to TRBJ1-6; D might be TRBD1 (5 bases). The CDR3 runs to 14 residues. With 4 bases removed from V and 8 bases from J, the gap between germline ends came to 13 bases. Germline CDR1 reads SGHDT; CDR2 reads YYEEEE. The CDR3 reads CASSPKSGDSPLHF. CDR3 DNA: TGTGCCAGCAGCCCAAAGTCGGGGGATTCACCCCTCCACTTT.

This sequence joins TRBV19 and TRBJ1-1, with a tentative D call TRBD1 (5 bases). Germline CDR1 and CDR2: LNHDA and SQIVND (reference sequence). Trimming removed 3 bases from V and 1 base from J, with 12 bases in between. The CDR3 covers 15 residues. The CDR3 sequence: CASSIQGPRNTEAFF. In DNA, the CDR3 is TGTGCCAGTAGTATCCAGGGTCCTAGGAACACTGAAGCTTTCTTT.

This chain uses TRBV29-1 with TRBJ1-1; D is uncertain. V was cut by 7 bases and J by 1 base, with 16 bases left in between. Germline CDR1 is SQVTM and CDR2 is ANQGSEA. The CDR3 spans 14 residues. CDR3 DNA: TGCAGCGGGAGTCGGGATACGACGAACACTGAAGCTTTCTTT. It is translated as CSGSRDTTNTEAFF.

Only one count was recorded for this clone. CDR3 amino acids: CASSRTGGNYGYTF. The CDR3 bases are TGTGCCAGCAGTCGGACAGGGGGTAACTATGGCTACACCTTC. This chain joins TRBV6-5 and TRBJ1-2; TRBD1 aligns across 10 bases. The V gene's germline CDR1 is MNHEY and CDR2 SVGAGI. This CDR3 comprises 14 residues. The trim removed 5 bases at V and 1 base at J, leaving 1 base unmatched.

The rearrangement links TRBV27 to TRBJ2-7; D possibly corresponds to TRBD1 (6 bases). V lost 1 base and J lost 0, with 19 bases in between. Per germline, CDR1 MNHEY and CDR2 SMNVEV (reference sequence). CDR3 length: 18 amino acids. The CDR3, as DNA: TGTGCCAGCAGTTTATACTCCCCCCGAGGGGGAAACTCCTACGAGCAGTACTTC. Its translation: CASSLYSPRGGNSYEQYF.

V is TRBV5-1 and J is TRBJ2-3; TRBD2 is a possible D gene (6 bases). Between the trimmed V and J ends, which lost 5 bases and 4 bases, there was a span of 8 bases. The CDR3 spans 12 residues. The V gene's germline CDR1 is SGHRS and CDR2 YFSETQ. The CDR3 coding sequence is TGCGCCAGCAGTGGGGAGGCAGATACGCAGTATTTT. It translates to CASSGEADTQYF.

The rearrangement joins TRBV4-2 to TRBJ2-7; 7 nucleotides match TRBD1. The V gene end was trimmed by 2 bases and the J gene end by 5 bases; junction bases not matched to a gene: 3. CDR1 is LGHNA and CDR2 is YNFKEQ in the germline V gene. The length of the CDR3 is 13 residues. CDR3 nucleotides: TGTGCCAGCAGCCAACCACAGGGGAACGAGCAGTACTTC. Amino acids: CASSQPQGNEQYF.

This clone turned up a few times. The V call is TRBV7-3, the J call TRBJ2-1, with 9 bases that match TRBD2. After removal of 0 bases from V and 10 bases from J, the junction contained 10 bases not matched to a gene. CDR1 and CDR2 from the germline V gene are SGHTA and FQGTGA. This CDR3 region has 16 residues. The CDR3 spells CASSLTLGLAGNEQFF. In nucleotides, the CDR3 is TGTGCCAGCAGCTTAACGTTGGGCCTAGCGGGGAACGAGCAGTTCTTC.

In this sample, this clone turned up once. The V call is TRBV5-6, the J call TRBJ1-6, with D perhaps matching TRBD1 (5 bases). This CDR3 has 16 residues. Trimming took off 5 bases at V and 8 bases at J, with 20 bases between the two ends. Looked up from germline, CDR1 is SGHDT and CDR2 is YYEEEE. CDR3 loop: CASSWGWAGSHSPLHF. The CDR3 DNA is TGTGCCAGCAGTTGGGGATGGGCAGGGTCCCATTCACCCCTCCACTTT.

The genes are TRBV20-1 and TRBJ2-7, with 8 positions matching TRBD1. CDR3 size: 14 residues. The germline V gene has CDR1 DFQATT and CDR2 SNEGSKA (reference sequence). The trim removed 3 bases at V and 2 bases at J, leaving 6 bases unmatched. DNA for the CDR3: TGCAGTGCTAGTCCGGCAGGGGGCGCCTACGAGCAGTACTTC. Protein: CSASPAGGAYEQYF.

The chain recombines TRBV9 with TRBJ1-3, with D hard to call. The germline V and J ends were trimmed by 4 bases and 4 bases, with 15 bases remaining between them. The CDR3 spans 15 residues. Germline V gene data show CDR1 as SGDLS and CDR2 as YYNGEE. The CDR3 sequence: CASSPLGGLGNTIYF. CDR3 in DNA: TGTGCCAGCAGCCCCCTAGGTGGTCTCGGAAACACCATATATTTT.